This is a list of T cell receptor beta chains from one sample in a study of blood T cell repertoires in COVID-19. Sequencing used immunoSEQ multiplex PCR; TCRdb keeps in-frame clones, though not all of them. The table lists roughly 500,000 clones, roughly 90% of them singletons. The sample consisted of PBMCs or T cells enriched from blood (not recorded which). The receptors derive from a woman in her forties who had recovered from COVID-19. The CDR3 runs from the conserved cysteine through the conserved F or W. Fields, in order: J gene, V gene, D gene, CDR3 protein. A D gene is named only where the DNA matches it firmly.

j_call: TRBJ2-7
v_call: TRBV20-1
d_call: TRBD2
cdr3_aa: CSASMGGGEQYF

j_call: TRBJ1-3
v_call: TRBV18
d_call: .
cdr3_aa: CASSPPANTIYF

j_call: TRBJ1-3
v_call: TRBV4-3
d_call: TRBD1
cdr3_aa: CASSQGQGTGNTIYF

j_call: TRBJ1-4
v_call: TRBV30
d_call: TRBD1
cdr3_aa: CAWNPDRGEKLFF

j_call: TRBJ1-5
v_call: TRBV19
d_call: .
cdr3_aa: CASSSGQPQHF

j_call: TRBJ2-1
v_call: TRBV19
d_call: TRBD2
cdr3_aa: CASRPLLADPYNEQFF

j_call: TRBJ2-5
v_call: TRBV9
d_call: .
cdr3_aa: CASSSLRGTEVGTQYF

j_call: TRBJ2-3
v_call: TRBV27
d_call: TRBD2
cdr3_aa: CASSLPSGRAGDTQYF

j_call: TRBJ1-1
v_call: TRBV11-1
d_call: TRBD1
cdr3_aa: CASSGSRTGVYPEAFF

j_call: TRBJ2-4
v_call: TRBV7-9
d_call: .
cdr3_aa: CASSNTAGPANIQYF

j_call: TRBJ1-4
v_call: TRBV4-1
d_call: .
cdr3_aa: CASSVTPSLTNEKLFF

j_call: TRBJ1-5
v_call: TRBV19
d_call: .
cdr3_aa: CASSRTENQPQHF

j_call: TRBJ2-1
v_call: TRBV2
d_call: TRBD2
cdr3_aa: CASSYLPAGGRNEQFF

j_call: TRBJ2-1
v_call: TRBV29-1
d_call: .
cdr3_aa: CSVETGGPSSYNEQFF

j_call: TRBJ1-1
v_call: TRBV7-9
d_call: .
cdr3_aa: CASSLTVLAEAFF

j_call: TRBJ1-2
v_call: TRBV15
d_call: .
cdr3_aa: CATSREAQGEDGYTF

j_call: TRBJ1-5
v_call: TRBV10-3
d_call: .
cdr3_aa: CAISESGGDQPQHF

j_call: TRBJ2-7
v_call: TRBV4-3
d_call: TRBD2
cdr3_aa: CASSQGSTSAPYEQYF

j_call: TRBJ1-2
v_call: TRBV5-6
d_call: .
cdr3_aa: CASSLGTAFGYTF

j_call: TRBJ1-6
v_call: TRBV6-5
d_call: .
cdr3_aa: CASSWEVNSPLHF

j_call: TRBJ2-2
v_call: TRBV18
d_call: .
cdr3_aa: CASPISGQRNTGELFF

j_call: TRBJ2-7
v_call: TRBV7-6
d_call: TRBD2
cdr3_aa: CASSSVAGGSSYEQYF

j_call: TRBJ1-3
v_call: TRBV7-9
d_call: TRBD1
cdr3_aa: CASSSSGQAISGNTIYF

j_call: TRBJ2-7
v_call: TRBV4-1
d_call: .
cdr3_aa: CASSQEGGPGYEQYF

j_call: TRBJ1-6
v_call: TRBV18
d_call: .
cdr3_aa: CASSRTVLNNSPLHF

j_call: TRBJ1-1
v_call: TRBV25-1
d_call: .
cdr3_aa: CASSDLDRNEAFF

j_call: TRBJ1-1
v_call: TRBV5-1
d_call: .
cdr3_aa: CASSSVGGAHTEAFF

j_call: TRBJ1-2
v_call: TRBV2
d_call: .
cdr3_aa: CASSPYQGKTIGGYTF

j_call: TRBJ1-5
v_call: TRBV30
d_call: .
cdr3_aa: CAWSVRQQANQPQHF

j_call: TRBJ1-5
v_call: TRBV10-2
d_call: .
cdr3_aa: CATQEFNQPQHF

j_call: TRBJ1-1
v_call: TRBV27
d_call: TRBD1
cdr3_aa: CASSWAGGNTEAFF

j_call: TRBJ2-1
v_call: TRBV24-1
d_call: .
cdr3_aa: CATRSSVSYNEQFF

j_call: TRBJ1-2
v_call: TRBV30
d_call: TRBD1
cdr3_aa: CAWTSTGGLIYGYTF

j_call: TRBJ2-7
v_call: TRBV13
d_call: TRBD1
cdr3_aa: CASTLDRAREQYF

j_call: TRBJ1-1
v_call: TRBV5-4
d_call: .
cdr3_aa: CASRPTGYTEAFF

j_call: TRBJ2-5
v_call: TRBV5-1
d_call: TRBD1
cdr3_aa: CASSRDSAGQETQYF

j_call: TRBJ1-1
v_call: TRBV3-1/TRBV3-2
d_call: .
cdr3_aa: CASSDRGAGRNTEAFF

j_call: TRBJ2-7
v_call: TRBV27
d_call: TRBD1
cdr3_aa: CASSSGTDYEQYF

j_call: TRBJ1-2
v_call: TRBV5-1
d_call: TRBD1
cdr3_aa: CASSPHTGEDYTF

j_call: TRBJ2-5
v_call: TRBV5-6
d_call: .
cdr3_aa: CASSLLKQGETQYF

j_call: TRBJ2-7
v_call: TRBV7-2
d_call: TRBD1
cdr3_aa: CASSSYRGYEQYF

j_call: TRBJ2-7
v_call: TRBV14
d_call: TRBD1
cdr3_aa: CASSQVAGGRYEQYF